This TCR beta chain was profiled in a study of human T cells and chemical hapten exposure. Time point specified: pre-sensitization, week 0. The treatment is: therapeutic diphenylcyclopropenone sensitization with weekly scalp DPC. The authors extracted total RNA from unfractionated whole blood. This clonotype was seen repeatedly, ten times or more. Each CDR3 protein gets one entry after TCRdb re-called the RACE reads with MiXCR. The repertoire consists of roughly 50,000 distinct CDR3 sequences, with approximately 9.7% occurring once and the leading ten covering approximately 9.7%. Sequenced here: whole blood, sampled in connection with sensitization to the hapten diphenylcyclopropenone (DPC). The receptor's source is a woman aged 25 to 39 with alopecia areata. Some clones in this sample may be carry-over from other donors' samples.

CDR3 nucleotides: TGCAGCGTTGAGATACAGGGGCCCATCTCTGGGGCCAACGTCCTGACTTTC. Translation gives CSVEIQGPISGANVLTF. The chain uses TRBV29-1 and TRBJ2-6; TRBD1 matches at 7 bases. Germline CDR1 reads SQVTM; CDR2 reads ANQGSEA. Losses at the gene ends were 3 bases for V and 0 bases for J; bases not matched to a gene: 8. This CDR3 spans 17 amino acids.